A selection of T cell receptor beta chains follows, all from one sample in a study of cytomegalovirus exposure and HLA in healthy donors. Sequenced by immunoSEQ multiplex PCR; TCRdb stores in-frame clones only, minus some. The sample carries 200,000 or so clones, over 75% recorded once. The sequenced sample was PBMCs. The receptors were gathered from a boy under 10 years old in good health and CMV-seronegative. Each CDR3 is given with its conserved first and last residue. D genes are given only for firm matches. Only part of the rows carry a size: once, few, many, or a class if the clone is expanded.

clone_size,v_call,d_call,j_call,cdr3_aa,cdr3_nt
NA,TRBV11-3,NA,TRBJ2-7,CASSLSGGPDYEQYF,TGTGCCAGCAGCTTATCGGGGGGCCCAGACTACGAGCAGTACTTC
NA,TRBV7-2,NA,TRBJ2-1,CASSFNQPGLGSEQFF,TGTGCCAGCAGCTTCAACCAACCGGGACTGGGCAGTGAGCAGTTCTTC
NA,TRBV23-1,NA,TRBJ1-2,CARPPGLLKINYGYTF,TGCGCCAGACCTCCGGGACTTTTAAAAATTAACTATGGCTACACCTTC
NA,TRBV7-9,NA,TRBJ2-3,CASSLAGLGSTDTQYF,TGTGCCAGCAGCTTAGCGGGACTGGGTAGCACAGATACGCAGTATTTT
NA,TRBV11-2,NA,TRBJ1-2,CASSLAPSGSNYGYTF,TGTGCCAGCAGCTTAGCCCCTTCAGGATCTAACTATGGCTACACCTTC
NA,TRBV20-1,NA,TRBJ2-7,CSAIRAGEQYF,TGCAGTGCTATTAGGGCGGGTGAGCAGTACTTC
NA,TRBV6-6,NA,TRBJ1-2,CASSQNRDGYTF,TGTGCCAGCAGTCAGAACAGGGACGGCTACACCTTC
NA,TRBV19,TRBD1,TRBJ1-2,CASSFSAGTANYGYTF,TGTGCCAGCAGTTTTTCAGCCGGGACAGCCAACTATGGCTACACCTTC
NA,TRBV27,NA,TRBJ2-7,CASRKNPPDSSYEQYF,TGTGCCAGCAGAAAAAACCCTCCCGACAGTTCCTACGAGCAGTACTTC
few,TRBV7-7,TRBD2,TRBJ2-1,CASSLAGSISYNEQFF,TGTGCTAGCAGCTTAGCGGGGAGCATCTCCTACAATGAGCAGTTCTTC
NA,TRBV7-9,NA,TRBJ2-2,CASSLRGLNTGELFF,TGTGCCAGCAGCTTACGGGGTTTAAACACCGGGGAGCTGTTTTTT
NA,TRBV4-1,NA,TRBJ2-7,CASSQLEGEDEQYF,TGCGCCAGCAGCCAACTCGAAGGGGAGGATGAGCAGTACTTC
NA,TRBV30,TRBD2,TRBJ2-5,CAWSRGGGYQETQYF,TGTGCCTGGAGTCGCGGGGGGGGGTACCAAGAGACCCAGTACTTC
NA,TRBV19,NA,TRBJ1-5,CASSIGRWYYQNQPQHF,TGTGCCAGTAGTATAGGGAGATGGTACTATCAAAATCAGCCCCAGCATTTT
NA,TRBV7-9,TRBD1,TRBJ2-1,CASSLRTGSQFF,TGTGCCAGCAGCTTAAGGACAGGGTCGCAGTTCTTC
NA,TRBV9,TRBD2,TRBJ2-7,CASSVGTSGVYEQYF,TGTGCCAGCAGCGTAGGAACTAGCGGGGTTTATGAGCAGTACTTC
NA,TRBV4-2,NA,TRBJ1-3,CASSQRLTPSGNTIYF,TGTGCCAGCAGCCAGCGGCTCACCCCCTCTGGAAACACCATATATTTT
NA,TRBV5-1,TRBD2,TRBJ2-1,CASSPPLTSGGAGEQFF,TGCGCCAGCAGCCCTCCATTGACTAGCGGGGGGGCCGGTGAGCAGTTCTTC
NA,TRBV4-1,TRBD2,TRBJ2-1,CASSQGSGAGNEQFF,TGCGCCAGCAGCCAAGGTAGCGGGGCGGGGAATGAGCAGTTCTTC
NA,TRBV11-2,NA,TRBJ2-7,CASSLTKEQYF,TGTGCCAGCAGCCTCACTAAGGAGCAGTACTTC
NA,TRBV11-2,NA,TRBJ2-2,CASSLDRTTGELFF,TGTGCCAGCAGCTTGGACAGAACCACCGGGGAGCTGTTTTTT
NA,TRBV19,NA,TRBJ1-3,CATRVTPGNTIYF,TGTGCCACCAGGGTGACTCCTGGAAACACCATATATTTT
NA,TRBV19,NA,TRBJ1-5,CASSIWGLSQPQHF,TGTGCCAGTAGTATATGGGGACTCAGCCAGCCCCAGCATTTT
NA,TRBV7-9,NA,TRBJ2-2,CASSLFRNTGELFF,TGTGCCAGCAGCTTATTTCGTAACACCGGGGAGCTGTTTTTT
NA,TRBV7-8,TRBD1,TRBJ1-1,CASSSDRVNTEAFF,TGTGCCAGCAGCTCAGACAGGGTGAACACTGAAGCTTTCTTT
once,TRBV13,TRBD2,TRBJ2-5,CASSLDGGETQYF,TGTGCCAGCAGCTTGGACGGGGGGGAGACCCAGTACTTC
NA,TRBV5-1,NA,TRBJ2-7,CASSLAEAAYEQYF,TGCGCCAGCAGCTTGGCCGAGGCCGCCTACGAGCAGTACTTC
NA,TRBV7-6,TRBD1,TRBJ2-3,CASSSGDRSTDTQYF,TGTGCCAGCAGCTCAGGGGACAGAAGCACAGATACGCAGTATTTT